This T cell receptor beta chain was found in a study of T-cell reconstitution after alpha-beta-depleted transplantation in children. Germline V gene lookup returns CDR1 SNHLY and CDR2 FYNNEI. The junction had 7 bases not matched to a gene; V was cut back by 7 bases and J by 4 bases. This CDR3 is built from 13 residues. This clonotype appeared many times. Unique molecular identifiers were incorporated when the TCRbeta library was constructed. MiXCR was run by TCRdb on the PCR reads, yielding one entry per CDR3 protein. This sample has roughly 200,000 distinct CDR3 sequences, with roughly 10% found just once.

This chain links TRBV2 with TRBJ2-7; 7 bases line up with TRBD1. This sequence was found in a human donor who donated a stem cell graft to a child with acute lymphoblastic leukemia. The source was PBMCs from the stem cell graft donor, collected from the stem cell graft. The chain's CDR3 is CASIRGQAYEQYF. For the CDR3, the DNA is TGTGCCAGCATCCGAGGACAGGCTTACGAGCAGTACTTC.